Shown below are 30 T cell receptor beta chains from a single sample sequenced in a study of CD8+ T cells in alopecia areata. A sort of pooled cutaneous lymph node cells used CD4, CD8alpha, NKG2D, NKG2ACE and other stains. Reverse transcribed after extraction, RNA yielded cDNA as the sequencing template. The table came from immunoSEQ multiplex PCR; TCRdb's copy has only in-frame clones and leaves some out. Listed for the sample are 20,000 or so clones, none seen a single time. Sequenced: CD8+ T cells sorted from a lymph node. The source of these receptors is a C3H/HeJ mouse with alopecia areata. Mice of this strain are of MHC haplotype H2-k.

This clone was found many times. Germline and genes here are mouse. The missing CDR3 end, 4 residues past where the read stops, is filled in from the germline J gene. J is TRBJ1-4 and V is TRBV1; TRBD1 is a possible D gene (5 bases). This CDR3 has 15 amino acids. The germline gives CDR1 NSQYPW, CDR2 LRSPGD (reference sequence). Between the trimmed V and J ends, which lost 3 bases and 4 bases, there was a span of 12 bases. The CDR3 here is CTCSARGQYNERLFF. CDR3 bases read: TGCACCTGCAGTGCCCGAGGACAATACAACGAA.

This clone came up a few times. The listed TCRdb protein conflicts with the DNA translation at residue 11, and the protein shown is translated directly from the DNA. Gene labels here are mouse ones. The missing CDR3 end, 3 residues past where the read stops, is filled in from the germline J gene. The chain links TRBV13-3 to TRBJ1-3; D not resolved. The CDR3 is 14 residues long. V was shortened by 4 bases and J by 0 bases, with 8 bases between the two germline ends. CDR1 and CDR2 from the germline V gene are NNHDY and SYVADS. The CDR3 region is CASSIVYSGNTLYF. The DNA read from the CDR3 is TGTGCCAGCAGTATTGTATATTCTGGAAATACG.

A few counts support this clone. Each gene name is a mouse one. The CDR3 end is not reached by the read, which stops 4 residues before it; the germline J gene fills it in. J is TRBJ2-7 and V is TRBV31, with 10 bases that match TRBD2. CDR1 GKSSPN and CDR2 SITVG come from the germline V gene. Germline trimming cut 1 base from V and 0 bases from J; bases unmatched to any gene: 3. There are 15 residues in the CDR3. CDR3: CAWSPDWGSSYEQYF. The CDR3 DNA, read in part, is TGTGCCTGGAGTCCGGACTGGGGGAGCTCCTAT.

About this clone: Genes and germline come from the mouse. The read finishes 4 residues shy of the CDR3 end, and the germline J gene is used to complete it. The chain links TRBV31 to TRBJ2-4, with TRBD2 identical over 8 bases. V was clipped by 3 bases and J by 1 base; unmatched bases: 0. CDR3 length equals 13 residues. Per the germline V gene, CDR1 is GKSSPN and CDR2 is SITVG. The part of the CDR3 DNA that was read is TGTGCCTGGAGGGACTGGGGTCAAAAC. Its protein product is CAWRDWGQN. The full CDR3 sequence reads CAWRDWGQNTLYF.

This clone showed up many times. Gene names refer to mouse genes. The observed sequence ends 4 residues before the CDR3 terminus, with the missing tail filled in from the germline J gene. The chain links TRBV13-3 to TRBJ2-7; D may be TRBD2 (6 bases). From germline, CDR1 is NNHDY and CDR2 SYVADS. The length of the CDR3 is 14 residues. CDR3 residues: CASSDVGVAYEQYF. The part of the CDR3 DNA that was read is TGTGCCAGCAGTGATGTGGGGGTCGCTTAT.

About this clone: Mouse gene names and germline throughout. CDR3 bases read: TGTGCTAGCAGTTTAGGGGACAGGGGGTAT. Its protein is CASSLGDRGY. The CDR3 as a whole reads CASSLGDRGYEQYF. V is TRBV29 and J is TRBJ2-7; 11 bases agree with TRBD1. Read sequence stops 4 residues before the CDR3 end, and the germline J gene provides the missing end. The CDR3 covers 14 residues. Germline V lookup: CDR1 MSHET, CDR2 SYDVDS.

In the case of this clone: The germline and genes are mouse ones. CDR3 sequence reads: CTCSADLGLENYAEQFF. CDR3 bases read: TGCACCTGCAGTGCAGATCTGGGACTGGAAAACTATGCT. The chain links TRBV1 to TRBJ2-1; TRBD2 matches 8 bases. The read ends 4 residues early relative to the CDR3; the germline J gene fills the gap. CDR1 is NSQYPW, CDR2 LRSPGD, per germline (reference sequence). This CDR3 is built from 17 residues. J lost 1 base, V lost 0 bases, and 5 bases had no gene match.

This clone showed up just a few times. TCRdb gives a protein that differs at residue 11 from what the DNA encodes, so the protein here is translated from the DNA. Mouse germline and gene names are used. The DNA ends 3 residues before the CDR3 does, and the rest of the CDR3 is filled in from the germline J gene. The chain combines TRBV13-2 with TRBJ1-3; 11 bases are shared with TRBD1. V lost 2 bases to trimming and J lost 8 bases; unmatched junction nucleotides: 3. The CDR3 length is 14 residues. Germline values: CDR1 NNHNN, CDR2 SYGAGS (reference sequence). This chain's CDR3 is CASGDRTGGYTLYF. CDR3 DNA (partial): TGTGCCAGCGGTGACCGGACAGGGGGCTATACG.

Concerning this clone itself: All gene names here are mouse names. The CDR3 end falls 4 residues outside the read, so it is completed with the germline J gene. This chain links TRBV13-2 with TRBJ1-1; unclear D gene. CDR1 is NNHNN and CDR2 is SYGAGS in the germline V gene (reference sequence). This CDR3 is 15 amino acids long. V was cut by 1 base and J by 3 bases, with 13 bases left in between. CDR3 residues: CASGDTSTPDTEVFF. Incomplete CDR3 DNA: TGTGCCAGCGGTGATACCTCAACGCCAGACACA.

Concerning this clone: These gene names are mouse names. The read terminates 4 residues ahead of where the CDR3 ends, so the germline J gene completes it. The chain couples TRBV13-3 to TRBJ2-2; TRBD1 is a possible D gene (6 bases). This CDR3 is 11 amino acids long. The germline gives CDR1 NNHDY, CDR2 SYVADS. Trimming removed 9 bases at V and 5 bases at J, with 8 bases between. The CDR3 here is CATQGTGQLYF. The CDR3 DNA, read in part, is TGTGCCACACAGGGTACCGGG. Using reference TRBV13-3 and TRBJ2-2 for the parts outside the CDR3, the full variable domain is EAAVTQSPRSKVAVTGGKVTLSCHQTNNHDYMYWYRQDTGHGLRLIHYSYVADSTEKGDIPDGYKASRPSQENFSLILELASLSQTAVYFCATQGTGQLYFGEGSKLTVL.

This clone was recorded many times. Gene names are the mouse ones. The read falls 4 residues short of the CDR3 end, and the missing part is taken from the germline J gene. The rearrangement joins TRBV12-1 to TRBJ1-2; TRBD1 is a possible D gene (5 bases). Germline CDR1 SGHSN, CDR2 HYEKVE. V dropped 0 bases and J dropped 0 bases, with 7 bases sitting between them. The CDR3 is 14 amino acids. The part of the CDR3 DNA that was read is TGTGCCAGCTCTCTCAGGGGTGCAAACTCC. It encodes CASSLRGANS. The full CDR3 protein is CASSLRGANSDYTF.

About this clone: The genes and germline here are from mouse. The read ends 4 residues early relative to the CDR3; the germline J gene fills the gap. The chain links TRBV1 to TRBJ2-1; TRBD2 matches at 7 bases. This CDR3 region has 16 residues. Germline V gives CDR1 NSQYPW, CDR2 LRSPGD (reference sequence). J gave up 1 base and V 0 bases, and 3 bases lay outside the gene matches. This chain's CDR3 is CTCSAEVWGNYAEQFF. The covered CDR3 bases are TGCACCTGCAGTGCAGAGGTCTGGGGGAACTATGCT.

As regards this clone: All gene names here are mouse names. From the germline J gene comes the end of the CDR3, since the read stops 4 residues before it. The chain has TRBV17 and TRBJ2-1; TRBD1 matches at 7 bases. CDR3 length: 13 residues. The germline V gene encodes CDR1 MNHDT and CDR2 YYDKIL. The J segment lost 5 bases and the V segment lost 3 bases, leaving 1 base of the junction unmatched. Partial CDR3 DNA: TGTGCTAGCAGTAGCGGGACAGATGCT. As protein: CASSSGTDA. In full, the CDR3 reads CASSSGTDAEQFF.

As for this clone: The genes are named according to mouse. The observed sequence ends 4 residues before the CDR3 terminus, with the missing tail filled in from the germline J gene. The chain uses TRBV31 and TRBJ2-3; 8 bases align to TRBD2. This CDR3 has 15 residues. Germline CDR1 and CDR2: GKSSPN and SITVG. V was pared by 2 bases and J by 0 bases, with 4 bases of the junction left unmatched. The CDR3: CAWSLLGASAETLYF. CDR3 DNA, as far as it was read: TGTGCCTGGAGTTTACTGGGGGCTAGTGCAGAA.

This clone has more than one count but fewer than ten. Gene names follow the mouse nomenclature. The sequence runs out 4 residues before the end of the CDR3; the remainder is reconstructed from the germline J gene. The rearrangement joins TRBV14 to TRBJ2-7, with D perhaps TRBD2 (6 bases). The CDR3 is made up of 13 amino acids. Deletions cut 2 bases from V and 0 bases from J, with 6 bases between. Germline values: CDR1 SGHDT, CDR2 FRDEAV. CDR3 sequence: CASSLGGSYEQYF. The CDR3 DNA, read in part, is TGTGCCAGCAGTTTGGGGGGCTCCTAT.

Remarks on this clone: Genes and germline are mouse. The CDR3 goes on 4 residues after the read ends, and that part is filled in from the germline J gene. This rearrangement joins TRBV13-1 to TRBJ2-7; the match to TRBD2 covers 8 bases. Trimming cost V 2 bases and J 3 bases; bases outside gene matches: 4. In germline, CDR1 is NSHNY, CDR2 SYGAGN. This CDR3 has 14 residues. The DNA read from the CDR3 is TGTGCCAGCAGTGAAAAACTGGGGGTCTAT. This translates into CASSEKLGVY. The whole CDR3 reads CASSEKLGVYEQYF.

This clone was counted at least ten times. Gene names refer to mouse genes. The read ends 4 residues early relative to the CDR3; the germline J gene fills the gap. The chain links TRBV13-1 to TRBJ2-5, with 13 bases matching TRBD2. The CDR3 runs 15 residues. The germline gives CDR1 NSHNY, CDR2 SYGAGN. The CDR3 bases that were read are TGTGCCAGCAGTCGGGACTGGGGGGGGGAAGAC. This encodes CASSRDWGGED. In full, the CDR3 is CASSRDWGGEDTQYF.

Concerning this clone itself: The genes and germline here are from mouse. The missing CDR3 end, 4 residues past where the read stops, is filled in from the germline J gene. The chain joins TRBV1 to TRBJ2-3, with 7 positions matching TRBD2. This CDR3 spans 14 amino acids. Germline CDR1 and CDR2: NSQYPW and LRSPGD (reference sequence). J was trimmed by 1 base and V by 3 bases; bases with no gene match: 1. This CDR3 reads CTCSALGGAETLYF. The sequenced part of the CDR3 DNA is TGCACCTGCAGTGCCCTGGGGGGTGCAGAA.

This clone was recorded a few times. Gene names denote mouse genes. The CDR3 end falls 4 residues outside the read, so it is completed with the germline J gene. V gene TRBV19 combines with J gene TRBJ2-3, with 8 bases fitting TRBD1. The CDR3 covers 15 residues. V shed 1 base and J 3 bases; nucleotides not matched to a gene: 4. Germline-derived CDR1 and CDR2 are FNHDT and SITEND (reference sequence). CDR3 loop: CASSITRGRAETLYF. The covered CDR3 bases are TGTGCCAGCAGTATAACCAGGGGGCGAGCAGAA.

This clone was observed many times. Mouse names are used for the genes. The read ends 4 residues shy of where the CDR3 ends; the end is completed using the germline J gene. The gene calls are TRBV13-3 and TRBJ2-7; TRBD2 aligns across 13 bases. The CDR3 extends over 16 amino acids. Germline V gives CDR1 NNHDY, CDR2 SYVADS. V was clipped by 5 bases and J by 0 bases; unmatched bases: 5. The CDR3 sequence is CASSGLGGPSSYEQYF. The sequenced CDR3 bases are TGTGCCAGCAGCGGACTGGGGGGGCCGAGCTCCTAT.

This clone has a count of ten or more. The germline and genes are mouse ones. The read gets to within 4 residues of the CDR3 end, and the germline J gene fills in the rest. The V and J genes are TRBV1 and TRBJ1-4; 7 positions agree with TRBD1. The CDR3 spans 14 residues. The V segment lost 4 bases and the J segment 3 bases; nucleotides outside the gene matches: 2. The germline CDR1 and CDR2 sequences are NSQYPW and LRSPGD (reference sequence). CDR3 bases read: TGCACCTGCAGTGGACAGGGAACCAACGAA. Encoded protein: CTCSGQGTNE. The entire CDR3 is CTCSGQGTNERLFF.

In the case of this clone: Gene names and germline match the mouse. The read terminates 4 residues ahead of where the CDR3 ends, so the germline J gene completes it. The gene calls are TRBV19 and TRBJ1-4, with 11 nucleotides matching TRBD1. The CDR3 covers 16 residues. After removal of 2 bases from V and 5 bases from J, the junction contained 5 bases not matched to a gene. Looked up from germline, CDR1 is FNHDT and CDR2 is SITEND (reference sequence). The part of the CDR3 DNA that was read is TGTGCCAGCAGTATGAGAGGGACAGGGGGGAACGAA. It codes for CASSMRGTGGNE. The complete CDR3 protein is CASSMRGTGGNERLFF. The entire variable domain, with the rest obtained from reference TRBV19 and TRBJ1-4, is as follows: GGIITQTPKFLIGQEGQKLTLKCQQNFNHDTMYWYRQDSGKGLRLIYYSITENDLQKGDLSEGYDASREKKSSFSLTVTSAQKNEMAVFLCASSMRGTGGNERLFFGHGTKLSVL.

Turning to this clone: Each gene name is a mouse one. Coverage ceases 4 residues before the CDR3 finishes, and the germline J gene fills in the end. The rearrangement uses TRBV13-1 and TRBJ1-1, with D tentatively TRBD1 (6 bases). Trimming shortened V by 0 bases and J by 3 bases, and 9 bases separated the two germline ends. The germline V gene has CDR1 NSHNY and CDR2 SYGAGN. This CDR3 spans 14 amino acids. The sequenced part of the CDR3 DNA is TGTGCCAGCAGTGATGACAGGGTAGACACA. Protein product: CASSDDRVDT. The CDR3 in full is CASSDDRVDTEVFF.

In this sample, this clone turned up a few times. The germline and genes are mouse ones. The sequence runs out 4 residues before the end of the CDR3; the remainder is reconstructed from the germline J gene. The V and J genes are TRBV3 and TRBJ2-1; TRBD1 matches 9 bases. Per the germline V gene, CDR1 is SNHLY and CDR2 is FYNGKV (reference sequence). J lost 6 bases, V lost 1 base, and 4 bases had no gene match. CDR3 length equals 15 residues. CDR3: CASSLDGDRVAEQFF. The covered CDR3 bases are TGTGCCAGCAGCTTAGACGGGGACAGGGTTGCT.

This clone was seen more than once but under ten times. All gene names here are mouse names. The read terminates 4 residues ahead of where the CDR3 ends, so the germline J gene completes it. This chain connects TRBV13-1 to TRBJ2-1; a weak D match, TRBD1 (5 bases). The CDR3 spans 14 residues. The germline V and J ends were trimmed by 5 bases and 3 bases, with 12 bases remaining between them. Germline V gene sequence: CDR1 NSHNY, CDR2 SYGAGN. CDR3 DNA (partial): TGTGCCAGCAGCGTTCTTGACAGCTATGCT. Its translation: CASSVLDSYA. The full CDR3 is CASSVLDSYAEQFF.

This clone appeared a few times. The listed genes are named as in mouse. The observed sequence ends 4 residues before the CDR3 terminus, with the missing tail filled in from the germline J gene. The rearrangement uses TRBV1 and TRBJ2-7, with 13 positions matching TRBD2. CDR1 and CDR2 from the germline V gene are NSQYPW and LRSPGD (reference sequence). This CDR3 spans 19 amino acids. The J segment lost 0 bases and the V segment lost 0 bases, leaving 8 bases of the junction unmatched. The sequenced part of the CDR3 DNA is TGCACCTGCAGTGCAGACCGGGACTGGGGGGGGAGGAGCTCCTAT. Translating it yields CTCSADRDWGGRSSY. From start to end, the CDR3 is CTCSADRDWGGRSSYEQYF.

In the case of this clone: All gene names here are mouse names. The sequenced fragment ends 4 residues before the CDR3 boundary, so the rest is inferred from the germline J gene. The chain links TRBV13-1 to TRBJ1-1, with 9 bases matching TRBD1. CDR3 length: 16 amino acids. From germline, CDR1 is NSHNY and CDR2 SYGAGN. V was clipped by 0 bases and J by 0 bases; unmatched bases: 3. Here the CDR3 reads CASSDARQGANTEVFF. The covered CDR3 bases are TGTGCCAGCAGTGATGCAAGACAGGGGGCAAACACA.

To note about this clone: The gene names given are mouse names. The CDR3 extends 4 residues past the end of the read, so its final part is completed from the germline J gene. The chain has TRBV13-2 and TRBJ2-3, with D tentatively TRBD1 (6 bases). Trimming took 3 bases from V and 0 from J, leaving 8 bases between them. CDR3 length: 14 residues. Germline-derived CDR1 and CDR2 are NNHNN and SYGAGS (reference sequence). CDR3 bases read: TGTGCCAGCGGTGGCGGGACAAGTGCAGAA. Protein: CASGGGTSAE. The full CDR3 protein is CASGGGTSAETLYF.

This clone occurred a few times. Gene and germline names: mouse. The read gets to within 4 residues of the CDR3 end, and the germline J gene fills in the rest. The chain couples TRBV19 to TRBJ2-1; 7 bases match TRBD2. CDR3 length equals 15 residues. Germline values: CDR1 FNHDT, CDR2 SITEND (reference sequence). The J segment lost 1 base and the V segment lost 2 bases, leaving 3 bases of the junction unmatched. The sequenced CDR3 bases are TGTGCCAGCAGTATGGGGACTGACAACTATGCT. It encodes CASSMGTDNYA. The entire CDR3 sequence reads CASSMGTDNYAEQFF.

Comment on this clone: The gene symbols are mouse symbols. Coverage ceases 4 residues before the CDR3 finishes, and the germline J gene fills in the end. V and J are TRBV13-2 and TRBJ2-7; D may be TRBD2 (7 bases). Germline V gene lookup returns CDR1 NNHNN and CDR2 SYGAGS (reference sequence). Trimming removed 2 bases at V and 0 bases at J, with 9 bases between. CDR3 length: 14 amino acids. The CDR3 bases that were read are TGTGCCAGCGGTGAAAGGGGGGGCTCCTAT. Its protein is CASGERGGSY. The whole CDR3 sequence is CASGERGGSYEQYF.